The rows below give T cell receptor beta chains drawn from one sample of a study of T cell changes during pregnancy in multiple sclerosis. TCRdb keeps only in-frame clones here, not all; method: immunoSEQ multiplex PCR. The sample yields 40,000 to 50,000 clones, 89% seen once. The sample here was CD4+ T cells from peripheral blood mononuclear cells, taken in the first trimester of pregnancy. The receptor source for this set is a female donor with multiple sclerosis, enrolled in a pregnancy study. Each CDR3 is given with its conserved first and last residue. Each record gives: clone size, V gene, D gene, J gene, CDR3 DNA, CDR3 protein. D genes are given only for firm matches. Clone size is stated in some rows and not others, as once, few, many or a class when expanded.

-	TRBV7-8	-	TRBJ2-5	TGTGCCAGCAGCCCCCCGTTGCGGGAAGGAGAGACCCAGTACTTC	CASSPPLREGETQYF
-	TRBV7-9	-	TRBJ1-4	TGTGCCAGCAGCTCATACAGGGATGAAGAAAAACTGTTTTTT	CASSSYRDEEKLFF
once	TRBV6-4	TRBD2	TRBJ2-3	TGTGCCAGCAGTGAAATAGCGGGAGGGCCCACAGATACGCAGTATTTT	CASSEIAGGPTDTQYF
-	TRBV7-2	-	TRBJ2-5	TGTGCCAGCACCCAGGCCCAGGGCCCTCAAGAGACCCAGTACTTC	CASTQAQGPQETQYF
-	TRBV5-1	TRBD1	TRBJ1-6	TGCGCCAGCAGCCCAGCGGGACAGGGGATGGCACCCCTCCACTTT	CASSPAGQGMAPLHF
-	TRBV7-6	TRBD2	TRBJ2-5	TGTGCCAGCAGCTTCAATAGCGGGAGGTATCCGGGGGAGACCCAGTACTTC	CASSFNSGRYPGETQYF
few	TRBV5-8	TRBD1	TRBJ1-5	TGTGCCAGCAGCCTGACAGGGAATCAGCCCCAGCATTTT	CASSLTGNQPQHF
-	TRBV28	-	TRBJ2-7	TGTGCCAGCAGGGCGACAGGAAGCTACGAGCAGTACTTC	CASRATGSYEQYF
-	TRBV6-5	-	TRBJ2-3	TGTGCCAGCACAAGGGCAGGGCACACAGATACGCAGTATTTT	CASTRAGHTDTQYF
-	TRBV7-2	-	TRBJ2-3	TGTGCCAGCAGCTTCCGAGTCCGGGGGGATACGCAGTATTTT	CASSFRVRGDTQYF
-	TRBV29-1	-	TRBJ2-7	TGCAGCGTTCGAGACTACGAGCAGTACTTC	CSVRDYEQYF
-	TRBV2	TRBD1	TRBJ2-3	TGTGCCAGCAGTGACCGACAGGGTAGTGGGACAGATACGCAGTATTTT	CASSDRQGSGTDTQYF
few	TRBV27	TRBD1	TRBJ1-1	TGTGCCAGAAAGCCAAGGGGGCGTACTGAAGCTTTCTTT	CARKPRGRTEAFF
-	TRBV7-6	TRBD1	TRBJ1-1	TGTGCCAGCAGCTCCGATCCGCCGGGAGGACAGGGTGAAGCTTTCTTT	CASSSDPPGGQGEAFF
-	TRBV7-9	-	TRBJ2-7	TGTGCCAGCAGCAATTCTGGAGGAGACTACGAGCAGTACTTC	CASSNSGGDYEQYF
few	TRBV29-1	TRBD1	TRBJ1-2	TGCAGCGTTACGGGGACAGCAAGCCTCTATGGCTACACCTTC	CSVTGTASLYGYTF
-	TRBV2	TRBD1	TRBJ2-5	TGTGCCAGCCAAGGACAGGGGAAAGAGACCCAGTACTTC	CASQGQGKETQYF
-	TRBV5-6	TRBD1	TRBJ1-1	TGTGCCAGCAGCGCCCCAAACAGGGGGCGAACTGAAGCTTTCTTT	CASSAPNRGRTEAFF
-	TRBV30	-	TRBJ2-1	TGTGCCTGGAGTCCACAGTGGAATGAGCAGTTCTTC	CAWSPQWNEQFF
-	TRBV5-3	TRBD1	TRBJ1-2	TGTGCCAGAAGCGTCCGGGACAGGGACTTTTATGGCTACACCTTC	CARSVRDRDFYGYTF
-	TRBV9	TRBD2	TRBJ2-3	TGTGCCAGCAGCGCCTTAGCGGGAGGCCCCACAGATACGCAGTATTTT	CASSALAGGPTDTQYF
once	TRBV7-9	-	TRBJ1-3	TGTGCCAGCAGCGGACGAACCAGGACCGGAGGTGCTGGAAACACCATATATTTT	CASSGRTRTGGAGNTIYF
few	TRBV10-3	TRBD1	TRBJ1-1	TGTGCCATCAGGACGACAGGGGACACTGAAGCTTTCTTT	CAIRTTGDTEAFF
-	TRBV10-3	-	TRBJ2-5	TGTGCCATCAGGGAAGGATTAGACAAGCCACAAGAGACCCAGTACTTC	CAIREGLDKPQETQYF
once	TRBV10-3	TRBD1	TRBJ2-5	TGTGCCTCATGGACAGGGGAAGACCCCCAGTACTTC	CASWTGEDPQYF
-	TRBV5-4	TRBD2	TRBJ2-1	TGTGCCAGCAGCAAGACTAGCGGCGACCTCCTTGAGCAGTTCTTC	CASSKTSGDLLEQFF
few	TRBV5-6	-	TRBJ2-1	TGTGCCAGCAGCTTGGCCGCCGGGAGCTTCAATGAGCAGTTCTTC	CASSLAAGSFNEQFF
-	TRBV5-1	-	TRBJ2-5	TGCGCCAGCAGCTTGGACCCGGCGGTGCAGACCCAGTACTTC	CASSLDPAVQTQYF
-	TRBV2	TRBD1	TRBJ1-1	TGTGCCAGCAGTCCAGGGGGTTGGGAAACTGAAGCTTTCTTT	CASSPGGWETEAFF
-	TRBV28	-	TRBJ2-7	TGTGCCAGCAGGGTGCCGGGACAAGTCTACGAGCAGTACTTC	CASRVPGQVYEQYF
-	TRBV30	TRBD1	TRBJ1-2	TGTGCCTGGGAAAAGACAGGGACCTATGGCTACACCTTC	CAWEKTGTYGYTF
-	TRBV18	-	TRBJ1-2	TGTGCCAGCTCACCTAAGGAGAACTATGGCTACACCTTC	CASSPKENYGYTF
-	TRBV7-2	-	TRBJ2-7	TGTGCCAGCACCCCTCCGTCTGGGACAAGCTACGAGCAGTACTTC	CASTPPSGTSYEQYF
-	TRBV5-4	TRBD1	TRBJ2-2	TGTGCCAGCAGCATTGGGACAGGCGGTTTGCCCGGGGAGCTGTTTTTT	CASSIGTGGLPGELFF
-	TRBV28	TRBD1	TRBJ1-1	TGTGCCAGCAGTCGCCAGACAGGGGGCGCGACTGAAGCTTTCTTT	CASSRQTGGATEAFF
-	TRBV7-9	TRBD2	TRBJ2-1	TGTGCCAGCAGCTTATTGGGTAGCGGGACGGGTGAGCAGTTCTTC	CASSLLGSGTGEQFF
-	TRBV28	-	TRBJ1-4	TGTGCCAGCAGGCGACGGGAGGGGGAAAAACTGTTTTTT	CASRRREGEKLFF
-	TRBV7-9	-	TRBJ2-2	TGTGCCAGCAGCTCCATCGGACACGGCGGTTGGAACGGGGAGCTGTTTTTT	CASSSIGHGGWNGELFF
-	TRBV11-1	-	TRBJ1-1	TGTGCCAGCAGCTTCCAAAAGAACACTGAAGCTTTCTTT	CASSFQKNTEAFF
-	TRBV5-1	TRBD1	TRBJ1-3	TGCGCCAGCAGCCCCGAGGGACAGGCTAACACCATATATTTT	CASSPEGQANTIYF
-	TRBV5-1	-	TRBJ1-1	TGCGCCAGCAGCTTGGCAGTCAGAAGGAACACTGAAGCTTTCTTT	CASSLAVRRNTEAFF
few	TRBV5-1	TRBD2	TRBJ2-1	TGCGCCAGCAGCTTGACTAGCGGACCCTACAATGAGCAGTTCTTC	CASSLTSGPYNEQFF
-	TRBV6-5	-	TRBJ2-7	TGTGCCAGCAGTTACGGGTCCGGGACACCCGAATACGAGCAGTACTTC	CASSYGSGTPEYEQYF
-	TRBV2	-	TRBJ2-3	TGTGCCAGCAGTGAACTCCAGGGGGGCGGCACAGATACGCAGTATTTT	CASSELQGGGTDTQYF
-	TRBV30	TRBD2	TRBJ2-2	TGTGCCTTTTCTAGCGGGAGCGGGAACACCGGGGAGCTGTTTTTT	CAFSSGSGNTGELFF